This T cell receptor beta chain is drawn from a study of T cell responses to AZD1222 COVID-19 vaccine. Study conclusions and caveats: The study found vaccine-associated CD4 TCRs spanning spike, dominant at 160-218 and 743-854. Sampling captured repertoires only after the peak T cell response. The donor group comprised mostly white British people and more females; the analysis possibly underestimated clonal diversity.

Trimming took 2 bases from V and 8 from J, leaving 15 bases between them. This CDR3 region has 15 residues. Germline CDR1 is LGHNA and CDR2 is YSLEER. Method: immunoSEQ multiplex PCR; TCRdb's copy keeps in-frame clones and lacks some. The data show some 200,000 clones, around nine tenths seen once. As concerns this clone: Its antigen is unknown.

The clonotype originates from an adult who received the MenACWY meningococcal vaccine as a control. The sequencing here drew on peripheral blood, taken 28 days after the second dose of the MenACWY control vaccine. The gene calls are TRBV4-3 and TRBJ1-4; D remains ambiguous. The DNA of the CDR3 is TGCGCCAGCAGCCAATTCTCTCCGGTAACGGAAAAACTGTTTTTT. Encoded protein: CASSQFSPVTEKLFF.